The clone carrying this TCR beta chain was seen a single time. Its specificity is unknown. These data belong to a study of T cell responses to AZD1222 COVID-19 vaccine. Study-level findings and limits: Donors, mostly white British, included more females; clonal diversity was possibly underestimated. Spike-specific TCR breadth and depth were elevated following two AZD1222 doses.

Germline V CDR1 and CDR2: SGHTA, FQGNSA. The CDR3 loop spans 14 amino acids. The ends were cut back, 5 bases at V and 8 bases at J, with 16 bases in the middle. Only in-frame clones appear in the TCRdb table, and some are missing; sequencing was by immunoSEQ multiplex PCR. The table records fewer than 150,000 clones, 85% to 95% of them present only once. The source was peripheral blood, collected on day 0 of AZD1222 vaccination. The chain recombines TRBV7-2 with TRBJ1-5; TRBD1 might be the D (5 bases). This receptor was obtained from an adult in good health. The chain's CDR3 is CASSPRTPREPQHF. DNA of the CDR3: TGTGCCAGCAGCCCTCGGACACCCCGGGAGCCCCAGCATTTT.